These T cell receptor beta chains were read from a single sample in a study of vaccination effects on CD4 cells after COVID-19. TCRdb's table, derived via immunoSEQ multiplex PCR, lists solely in-frame clones and lacks some. The sample includes 25,000 to 35,000 clones, just under 75% of them seen just once. These receptors have no known antigen. Specimen: CD4+ T cells from PBMCs cultured without peptide, collected after COVID-19 vaccination. The receptors derive from a human donor who received a COVID-19 vaccine. Both conserved end residues are part of each CDR3. The D gene is left open where the match is weak. For some rows the clone size is stated as once, few or many, or as a class when expanded; others skip it.

j_call v_call clone_size d_call cdr3_aa cdr3_nt
TRBJ1-1 TRBV4-1 NA NA CASSASRTVHTEAFF TGCGCCAGCAGCGCAAGTCGGACAGTCCACACTGAAGCTTTCTTT
TRBJ1-5 TRBV2 NA NA CASSMTGNSNQPQHF TGTGCCAGCAGTATGACAGGAAACAGCAATCAGCCCCAGCATTTT
TRBJ2-7 TRBV30 NA NA CAWARKQNSYEQYF TGTGCCTGGGCACGGAAACAGAACTCCTACGAGCAGTACTTC
TRBJ1-6 TRBV30 NA TRBD1 CAWSGATGVGSPLHF TGTGCCTGGAGTGGCGCCACAGGGGTAGGGTCACCCCTCCACTTT
TRBJ1-2 TRBV7-9 few NA CASRKEGGYTF TGTGCCAGCAGGAAAGAAGGTGGCTACACCTTC
TRBJ2-1 TRBV5-1 once TRBD2 CASSWGRGLAGADNEQFF TGCGCCAGCAGCTGGGGTCGCGGGCTAGCGGGGGCGGACAATGAGCAGTTCTTC
TRBJ2-3 TRBV27 NA NA CASSLRQGTDTQYF TGTGCCAGCAGTTTACGGCAGGGCACAGATACGCAGTATTTT
TRBJ1-4 TRBV6-6 NA NA CASRPQGPNEKLFF TGTGCCAGCAGACCCCAGGGGCCAAATGAAAAACTGTTTTTT
TRBJ2-3 TRBV9 NA TRBD1 CASSSRTGYYTDTQYF TGTGCCAGCAGCTCAAGGACAGGTTACTACACAGATACGCAGTATTTT
TRBJ2-7 TRBV27 NA NA CASSLFYEGSYEQYF TGTGCCAGCAGTTTATTTTATGAGGGCAGCTACGAGCAGTACTTC
TRBJ1-1 TRBV7-8 NA NA CASSQDTEAFF TGTGCCAGCAGCCAAGACACTGAAGCTTTCTTT
TRBJ1-5 TRBV7-8 NA NA CASSLRGGHSNQPQHF TGTGCCAGCAGCTTAAGGGGCGGTCATAGCAATCAGCCCCAGCATTTT
TRBJ2-2 TRBV28 few TRBD2 CASSLGPQRGYTGELFF TGTGCCAGCAGTTTAGGTCCACAGCGGGGCTACACCGGGGAGCTGTTTTTT
TRBJ1-5 TRBV2 NA NA CASSEGFNQPQHF TGTGCCAGCAGTGAAGGGTTCAATCAGCCCCAGCATTTT
TRBJ1-2 TRBV29-1 medium-sized NA CSVLGTLGYTF TGCAGCGTCCTGGGGACGTTGGGCTACACCTTC
TRBJ2-5 TRBV7-9 NA NA CASSSGETQYF TGTGCCAGCAGCTCTGGGGAGACCCAGTACTTC
TRBJ1-1 TRBV20-1 NA NA CSASKGRGTEAFF TGCAGTGCTAGTAAAGGTCGAGGAACTGAAGCTTTCTTT
TRBJ1-2 TRBV2 NA TRBD1 CASGQGGGYTF TGTGCCAGTGGACAGGGGGGTGGCTACACCTTC
TRBJ2-7 TRBV5-6 NA TRBD1 CASSSRDRDIYEQYF TGTGCCAGCAGCTCCCGGGACAGGGACATCTACGAGCAGTACTTC
TRBJ2-7 TRBV4-1 NA TRBD2 CASSQTGTSFHEQYF TGCGCCAGCAGCCAAACCGGGACTAGCTTCCACGAGCAGTACTTC
TRBJ2-2 TRBV5-5 once TRBD1 CASVRQGDGELFF TGTGCCAGCGTCCGACAGGGCGACGGGGAGCTGTTTTTT
TRBJ2-3 TRBV7-2 NA TRBD1 CASSSGQTSTDTQYF TGTGCCAGCAGCTCGGGACAGACGAGCACAGATACGCAGTATTTT